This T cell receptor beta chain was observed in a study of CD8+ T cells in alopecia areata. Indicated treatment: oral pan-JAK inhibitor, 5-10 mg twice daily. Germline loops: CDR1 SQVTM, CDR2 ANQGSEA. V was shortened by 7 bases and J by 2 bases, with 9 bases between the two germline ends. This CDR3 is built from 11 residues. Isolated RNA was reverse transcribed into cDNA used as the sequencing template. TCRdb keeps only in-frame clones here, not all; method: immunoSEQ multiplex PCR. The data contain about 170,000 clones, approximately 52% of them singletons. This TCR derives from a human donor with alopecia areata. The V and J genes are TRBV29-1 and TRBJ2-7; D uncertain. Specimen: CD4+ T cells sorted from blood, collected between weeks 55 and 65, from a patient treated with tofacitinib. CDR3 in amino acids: CSAMFTYEQYF. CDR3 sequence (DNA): TGCAGCGCTATGTTCACCTACGAGCAGTACTTC.